These 24 T cell receptor beta chains originate from one sample sequenced in a study of cytomegalovirus exposure and HLA in healthy donors. The PCR was carried out with 60 Vbeta primers and 13 Jbeta primers. The protocol was immunoSEQ multiplex PCR, while the TCRdb copy is restricted to in-frame clones and leaves out a portion. The profile covers 200,000 to 250,000 clones, with 80% to 85% appearing a single time and more than 0.6% taken by the ten largest. The sequencing input was PBMCs. These receptors originate from a boy aged 2 to 9 in good health and CMV-seronegative.

This clone was detected a few times. This chain uses TRBV6-5 with TRBJ2-7; TRBD2 might be the D (6 bases). In germline, CDR1 is MNHEY, CDR2 SVGAGI. Trimming removed 7 bases from V and 3 bases from J, with 13 bases in between. There are 13 residues in the CDR3. Here the CDR3 DNA reads TGTGCCAGCATGGCGGGGATCGGCTACGAGCAGTACTTC. Its translation: CASMAGIGYEQYF.

This clone was found a few times. CDR3 protein: CAITATGSEAFF. In nucleotides, the CDR3 is TGTGCCATCACCGCGACAGGGTCTGAAGCTTTCTTT. The chain links TRBV10-3 to TRBJ1-1; TRBD1 matches at 7 bases. J was trimmed by 6 bases and V by 7 bases; bases with no gene match: 5. The CDR3 is 12 amino acids. Germline values: CDR1 ENHRY, CDR2 SYGVKD.

This rearrangement joins TRBV9 to TRBJ1-1, with TRBD1 matching over 8 bases. Looked up from germline, CDR1 is SGDLS and CDR2 is YYNGEE. The J segment lost 1 base and the V segment lost 6 bases, leaving 8 bases of the junction unmatched. This CDR3 spans 15 amino acids. The CDR3 nucleotides read TGTGCCAGCAAACAGGGGGTATCCGAGAACACTGAAGCTTTCTTT. Translating gives CASKQGVSENTEAFF.

The rearrangement links TRBV13 to TRBJ2-1, with TRBD2 identical over 7 bases. J gave up 7 bases and V 5 bases, and 17 bases lay outside the gene matches. The CDR3 sequence is 17 residues long. Germline V lookup: CDR1 PRHDT, CDR2 FYEKMQ (reference sequence). CDR3: CASSPRLGGRALNEQFF. The CDR3 DNA is TGTGCCAGCAGCCCTCGCCTCGGGGGGAGGGCCTTGAATGAGCAGTTCTTC.

This chain connects TRBV29-1 to TRBJ2-7, with 7 bases aligning to TRBD2. The CDR3 length is 13 residues. CDR1 is SQVTM and CDR2 is ANQGSEA in the germline V gene. The trim removed 2 bases at V and 6 bases at J, leaving 7 bases unmatched. CDR3: CSVESGITREQYF. Written as DNA, the CDR3 is TGCAGCGTTGAAAGCGGGATAACCCGCGAGCAGTACTTC.

This clone was observed a single time. V gene TRBV20-1 combines with J gene TRBJ1-1; D remains ambiguous. V lost 2 bases, J lost 8 bases, and 9 bases lay in between. CDR3 size: 11 residues. The germline gives CDR1 DFQATT, CDR2 SNEGSKA (reference sequence). The CDR3: CSARSYSEAFF. The CDR3, as DNA: TGCAGTGCTAGATCCTATTCGGAAGCTTTCTTT.

The chain has TRBV7-2 and TRBJ1-1; perhaps TRBD1 as D (6 bases). Trimming stripped 5 bases from V and 1 base from J, with 14 bases between. The CDR3 totals 15 residues. Germline V lookup: CDR1 SGHTA, CDR2 FQGNSA. Here the CDR3 DNA reads TGTGCCAGCAGCCCAGGGGCTGGAGGGAACACTGAAGCTTTCTTT. It translates to CASSPGAGGNTEAFF.

In this sample, this clone turned up once. This sequence joins TRBV13 and TRBJ2-7, with D possibly being TRBD2 (5 bases). The CDR3 length is 15 residues. Germline CDR1 and CDR2: PRHDT and FYEKMQ (reference sequence). Between the trimmed V and J ends, which lost 4 bases and 9 bases, there was a span of 22 bases. CDR3 sequence reads: CASSSTEALSGWQYF. As DNA, the CDR3 is TGTGCCAGCAGCTCCACAGAGGCCCTCTCGGGATGGCAGTACTTC.

The chain is built from TRBV7-9 and TRBJ1-2; 11 nucleotides line up with TRBD1. CDR1 and CDR2 (germline): SEHNR, FQNEAQ (reference sequence). This CDR3 has 15 amino acids. V lost 7 bases, J lost 4 bases, and 8 bases stayed unmatched. This CDR3 is CASTSGTGGTYGYTF. The DNA of the CDR3 is TGTGCCAGCACCTCTGGGACAGGGGGGACCTATGGCTACACCTTC.

V gene TRBV6-1 combines with J gene TRBJ2-2; D is unclear. The CDR3 has 13 amino acids. Trimming left V 8 bases short and J 6 bases short, with 13 bases between. In germline, CDR1 is MNHNS, CDR2 SASEGT. CDR3 in amino acids: CASGVYSPGELFF. In DNA, the CDR3 is TGTGCCAGCGGTGTTTATTCTCCCGGGGAGCTGTTTTTT.

The CDR3 region is CASTSGLRGNTEAFF. CDR3 sequence (DNA): TGTGCCAGCACCTCTGGGTTAAGGGGAAACACTGAAGCTTTCTTT. The chain joins TRBV7-8 to TRBJ1-1; tentatively, D is TRBD1 (5 bases). Trimming left V 7 bases short and J 2 bases short, with 17 bases between. CDR3 length equals 15 residues. Looked up from germline, CDR1 is SGHVS and CDR2 is FQNEAQ. The full variable domain, rest sourced from reference TRBV7-8 and TRBJ1-1, is GAGVSQSPRYKVAKRGQDVALRCDPISGHVSLFWYQQALGQGPEFLTYFQNEAQLDKSGLPSDRFFAERPEGSVSTLKIQRTQQEDSAVYLCASTSGLRGNTEAFFGQGTRLTVV.

The chain couples TRBV6-1 to TRBJ2-7, with D tentatively TRBD1 (5 bases). Germline V gene sequence: CDR1 MNHNS, CDR2 SASEGT. The CDR3 has 12 residues. V lost 4 bases and J lost 6, with 10 bases in between. The CDR3: CASSASGLEQYF. For the CDR3, the DNA is TGTGCCAGCAGTGCGTCAGGGCTCGAGCAGTACTTC.

The chain uses TRBV27 and TRBJ1-2, with 7 nucleotides matching TRBD1. This CDR3 spans 14 amino acids. Germline lookup yields CDR1 MNHEY and CDR2 SMNVEV (reference sequence). With V trimmed by 6 bases and J by 10 bases, 14 bases remained unmatched. The CDR3, as DNA: TGTGCCAGCAGGGCAATACAGGGGTCCAGGGACTACACCTTC. This translates into CASRAIQGSRDYTF.

The chain recombines TRBV7-2 with TRBJ2-7; D is unclear. Trimming pared 1 base from V and 4 bases from J, leaving 8 bases between. The CDR3 extends over 13 amino acids. CDR1 is SGHTA and CDR2 is FQGNSA in the germline V gene. CDR3 coding DNA: TGTGCCAGCAGCTTAGATTACGGTTACGAGCAGTACTTC. This sequence encodes CASSLDYGYEQYF.

This chain joins TRBV29-1 and TRBJ2-7; D is undetermined. In germline, CDR1 is SQVTM, CDR2 ANQGSEA. Trimming removed 5 bases from V and 3 bases from J, with 11 bases in between. There are 12 residues in the CDR3. The CDR3 DNA sequence: TGCAGCGTTCAGGTAAACAACTACGAGCAGTACTTC. Amino acids: CSVQVNNYEQYF.

The rearrangement links TRBV10-1 to TRBJ2-1, with 9 bases that match TRBD2. V shed 2 bases, J shed 7 bases, and the junction held 3 bases outside the gene matches. The V gene's germline CDR1 is WNHNN and CDR2 SYGVQD (reference sequence). The CDR3 runs 14 residues. This CDR3 is CASSEASGINEQFF. CDR3 nucleotide sequence: TGCGCCAGCAGTGAGGCTAGCGGGATTAATGAGCAGTTCTTC.

The chain is built from TRBV2 and TRBJ1-1; 8 bases agree with TRBD1. The CDR3 covers 15 residues. CDR1 is SNHLY, CDR2 FYNNEI, per germline. The ends lost 8 bases at V and 6 bases at J; junction bases unmatched: 14. CDR3 amino acids: CASLYQGAVSPEAFF. DNA of the CDR3: TGTGCCAGCTTATATCAGGGGGCGGTTTCCCCTGAAGCTTTCTTT.

This rearrangement joins TRBV10-1 to TRBJ2-1; 13 bases are a match to TRBD2. Trimming took 5 bases from V and 9 from J; bases not matched to a gene: 13. This CDR3 region has 17 residues. Germline V gene data show CDR1 as WNHNN and CDR2 as SYGVQD (reference sequence). The CDR3 here is CASSHHYGLAGVAEQFF. The CDR3 nucleotides read TGCGCCAGCAGTCACCATTACGGACTAGCGGGGGTAGCTGAGCAGTTCTTC.

The rearrangement links TRBV5-6 to TRBJ1-2, with unresolved D. Germline assignment: CDR1 SGHDT and CDR2 YYEEEE. The CDR3 has 12 amino acids. Between the trimmed V and J ends, which lost 4 bases and 4 bases, there was a span of 8 bases. In nucleotides, the CDR3 is TGTGCCAGCAGCCTTGGGAGCTATGGCTACACCTTC. Its translation: CASSLGSYGYTF.

The chain has TRBV7-9 and TRBJ2-1, with D tentatively TRBD2 (6 bases). V was shortened by 5 bases and J by 5 bases, with 16 bases between the two germline ends. CDR1 and CDR2 from the germline V gene are SEHNR and FQNEAQ (reference sequence). The CDR3 covers 15 residues. The DNA of the CDR3 is TGTGCCAGCAGCCCTCAGTGGCGGGAAGACAATGAGCAGTTCTTC. Residues: CASSPQWREDNEQFF.

The sample holds one count of this clone. The chain carries TRBV6-1 and TRBJ1-1, with 8 bases aligning to TRBD1. The CDR3 sequence is 17 residues long. CDR1 MNHNS and CDR2 SASEGT come from the germline V gene. V shed 4 bases, J shed 0 bases, and the junction held 10 bases outside the gene matches. CDR3 sequence reads: CASSVTGAGGLNTEAFF. DNA of the CDR3: TGTGCCAGCAGTGTGACAGGGGCCGGGGGGTTGAACACTGAAGCTTTCTTT.

This chain links TRBV6-1 with TRBJ2-3; 8 positions agree with TRBD2. The CDR3 covers 15 residues. V lost 4 bases to trimming and J lost 5 bases; unmatched junction nucleotides: 8. From germline, CDR1 is MNHNS and CDR2 SASEGT. The CDR3 spells CASSVGGAVKDTQYF. For the CDR3, the DNA is TGTGCCAGCAGTGTCGGGGGGGCCGTCAAAGATACGCAGTATTTT.

V is TRBV29-1 and J is TRBJ2-7, with 9 bases lining up with TRBD1. Germline V lookup: CDR1 SQVTM, CDR2 ANQGSEA. Trimming cost V 7 bases and J 1 base; bases outside gene matches: 5. The CDR3 is 13 residues long. The CDR3 sequence: CSGGTGLSYEQYF. The DNA for the CDR3 is TGCAGCGGAGGGACAGGGTTGTCCTACGAGCAGTACTTC.

The chain recombines TRBV13 with TRBJ2-7, with 7 bases identical to TRBD2. The CDR3 length is 15 residues. Germline CDR1 is PRHDT and CDR2 is FYEKMQ (reference sequence). V trimming: 8 bases; J trimming: 1 base; junction bases outside the gene matches: 11. The CDR3 sequence is CASLRGGRASYEQYF. CDR3 nucleotides: TGTGCCAGCCTACGGGGAGGGAGGGCGTCCTACGAGCAGTACTTC.